The T cell receptor (beta chain) under discussion was sequenced for a study of CD8 T cells in ankylosing spondylitis. TCRdb re-called the 5' RACE reads with MiXCR, one entry per CDR3 protein. The table records about 190,000 distinct CDR3 sequences, roughly 13% of them present only once. This clonotype was observed many times. Germline V CDR1 and CDR2: DFQATT, SNEGSKA (reference sequence). The CDR3 covers 15 residues. V lost 1 base, J lost 0 bases, and 10 bases lay in between. Sample: blood, either unsorted or a sorted T cell fraction (not recorded which). The TCR sequence derives from a female donor with ankylosing spondylitis or in good health (not recorded which). J is TRBJ2-1 and V is TRBV20-1; D unresolved. The CDR3 coding sequence is TGCAGTGCTAGAGTATGGGAAAGCTCCTACAATGAGCAGTTCTTC. Translation gives CSARVWESSYNEQFF.